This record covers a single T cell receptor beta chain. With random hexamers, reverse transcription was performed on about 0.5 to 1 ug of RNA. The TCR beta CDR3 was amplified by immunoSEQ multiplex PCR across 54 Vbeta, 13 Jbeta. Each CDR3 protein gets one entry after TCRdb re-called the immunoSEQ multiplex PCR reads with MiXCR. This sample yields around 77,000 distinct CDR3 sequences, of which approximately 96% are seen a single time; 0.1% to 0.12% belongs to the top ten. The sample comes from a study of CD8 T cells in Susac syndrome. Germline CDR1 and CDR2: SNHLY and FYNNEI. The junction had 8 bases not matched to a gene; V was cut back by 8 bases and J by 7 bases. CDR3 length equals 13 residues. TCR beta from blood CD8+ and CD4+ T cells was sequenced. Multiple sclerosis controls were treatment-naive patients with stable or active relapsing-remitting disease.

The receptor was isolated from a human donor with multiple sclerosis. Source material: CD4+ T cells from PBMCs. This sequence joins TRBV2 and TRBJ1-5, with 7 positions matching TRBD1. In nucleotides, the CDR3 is TGTGCCAGCGCTGACAGGGCGAGGCAGCCCCAGCATTTT. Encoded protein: CASADRARQPQHF.